What follows are 15 T cell receptor beta chains derived from one specimen sequenced in a study of cytomegalovirus exposure and HLA in healthy donors. The repertoire was sequenced with immunoSEQ multiplex PCR; TCRdb's copy has only in-frame clones and lacks some. The repertoire holds roughly 110,000 clones, with about 88% as singletons. Sequencing was carried out using PBMCs. The receptors here all came from a young woman in good health and CMV-seropositive.

Note on this clone: The sample contains more than one DNA sequence encoding this CDR3. V and J are TRBV9 and TRBJ1-1; a possible D gene is TRBD1 (6 bases). V was trimmed by 3 bases and J by 1 base, leaving 10 bases between them. This CDR3 contains 14 residues. From germline, CDR1 is SGDLS and CDR2 YYNGEE. The CDR3: CASSGLQGNTEAFF. The DNA of the CDR3 is TGTGCCAGCAGCGGACTACAGGGGAACACTGAAGCTTTCTTT.

The chain combines TRBV7-2 with TRBJ2-2, with D possibly TRBD1 on 6 matching bases. The V gene's germline CDR1 is SGHTA and CDR2 FQGNSA. Deletions cut 5 bases from V and 5 bases from J, with 15 bases between. The CDR3 length is 15 residues. The CDR3 is CASSKRNRVTGELFF. DNA of the CDR3: TGTGCCAGCAGCAAGCGGAACAGGGTTACCGGGGAGCTGTTTTTT. Supplemented by reference TRBV7-2 and TRBJ2-2, the full variable domain reads GAGVSQSPSNKVTEKGKDVELRCDPISGHTALYWYRQSLGQGLEFLIYFQGNSAPDKSGLPSDRFSAERTGGSVSTLTIQRTQQEDSAVYLCASSKRNRVTGELFFGEGSRLTVL.

V usage is TRBV7-8 and J usage is TRBJ1-6; D is unresolved. This CDR3 is built from 14 residues. CDR1 is SGHVS and CDR2 is FQNEAQ in the germline V gene. The ends were cut back, 1 base at V and 7 bases at J, with 8 bases in the middle. For the CDR3, the DNA is TGTGCCAGCAGCTTAGAGGCGGGGAATTCACCCCTCCACTTT. It codes for CASSLEAGNSPLHF.

This chain connects TRBV5-4 to TRBJ1-1, with no clear D. CDR3 length equals 14 residues. Deletions cut 4 bases from V and 6 bases from J, with 16 bases between. Germline V gene sequence: CDR1 SGHNT, CDR2 YYREEE (reference sequence). CDR3 sequence reads: CASSPREGNAEAFF. The CDR3 nucleotides are TGTGCCAGCAGCCCGAGGGAGGGTAACGCTGAAGCTTTCTTT.

This clone has only one observation. The chain employs TRBV7-2 and TRBJ2-5; TRBD2 might be the D (6 bases). CDR3 length: 15 residues. V was pared by 5 bases and J by 5 bases, with 18 bases between. Germline V lookup: CDR1 SGHTA, CDR2 FQGNSA. CDR3: CASSPWGGGVETQYF. The CDR3 DNA reads as TGTGCCAGCAGCCCCTGGGGCGGAGGGGTTGAGACCCAGTACTTC.

The chain recombines TRBV2 with TRBJ1-1; TRBD1 agrees at 10 bases. Germline loops: CDR1 SNHLY, CDR2 FYNNEI. This CDR3 is built from 15 residues. J lost 6 bases, V lost 2 bases, and 6 bases had no gene match. This CDR3 reads CASSEWGQGLAEAFF. The CDR3 bases are TGTGCCAGCAGTGAATGGGGACAGGGGTTAGCTGAAGCTTTCTTT.

The V gene is TRBV27, the J gene TRBJ2-1; possible D gene TRBD1, 6 bases. This CDR3 is built from 16 residues. Trimming cost V 6 bases and J 5 bases, with 20 bases left between them. Germline values: CDR1 MNHEY, CDR2 SMNVEV (reference sequence). In nucleotides, the CDR3 is TGTGCCAGCAGGCCACTTACAGGGTATGAAAACAATGAGCAGTTCTTC. Protein sequence: CASRPLTGYENNEQFF.

The rearrangement uses TRBV6-5 and TRBJ2-3; D might be TRBD2 (6 bases). The germline V gene has CDR1 MNHEY and CDR2 SVGAGI. The CDR3 has 14 amino acids. The V and J ends lost 6 bases and 2 bases respectively, with 12 bases between them. CDR3 DNA sequence: TGTGCCAGCAGCCGACTAGGGGTCACAGATACGCAGTATTTT. This codes for CASSRLGVTDTQYF.

The CDR3: CASSRKTGTGAVNYGYTF. The CDR3 nucleotides read TGTGCCAGCAGTCGTAAAACCGGGACAGGGGCCGTTAACTATGGCTACACCTTC. The rearrangement joins TRBV27 to TRBJ1-2; 10 positions match TRBD1. The CDR3 length is 18 residues. The germline V gene encodes CDR1 MNHEY and CDR2 SMNVEV (reference sequence). The V and J ends lost 5 bases and 1 base, in that order; junction bases with no gene match: 13.

V usage is TRBV27 and J usage is TRBJ1-5, with D perhaps matching TRBD1 (6 bases). From germline, CDR1 is MNHEY and CDR2 SMNVEV (reference sequence). Between the trimmed V and J ends, which lost 6 bases and 1 base, there was a span of 13 bases. CDR3 length: 15 residues. The CDR3 loop reads CASSLYRESNQPQHF. The CDR3 DNA sequence: TGTGCCAGCAGCCTTTACAGGGAAAGCAATCAGCCCCAGCATTTT.

The chain couples TRBV7-2 to TRBJ1-3; TRBD1 agrees at 7 bases. CDR1 is SGHTA and CDR2 is FQGNSA in the germline V gene. V trimming: 3 bases; J trimming: 4 bases; junction bases outside the gene matches: 6. The CDR3 is 15 residues long. The CDR3, as DNA: TGTGCCAGCAGCTTGCAGGGGGTTGGAGGAAACACCATATATTTT. This encodes CASSLQGVGGNTIYF. Looking up the rest from reference TRBV7-2 and TRBJ1-3 gives the full variable domain: GAGVSQSPSNKVTEKGKDVELRCDPISGHTALYWYRQSLGQGLEFLIYFQGNSAPDKSGLPSDRFSAERTGGSVSTLTIQRTQQEDSAVYLCASSLQGVGGNTIYFGEGSWLTVV.

V gene TRBV4-1 combines with J gene TRBJ2-1, with D maybe TRBD2 (5 bases). There are 14 residues in the CDR3. CDR1 and CDR2 from the germline V gene are MGHRA and YSYEKL. The V end lost 0 bases, the J end lost 3 bases, and 6 bases lay between the germline ends. The CDR3 DNA sequence: TGCGCCAGCAGCCAAGATCGGGGCTACAATGAGCAGTTCTTC. This gives the protein CASSQDRGYNEQFF.

The chain employs TRBV6-6 and TRBJ1-2; possibly TRBD1 for D (5 bases). The CDR3 spans 15 residues. Germline lookup yields CDR1 MNHNY and CDR2 SVGAGI (reference sequence). Trimming cost V 6 bases and J 1 base, with 15 bases left between them. The CDR3 nucleotides are TGTGCCAGCAGGGATAAAAGACAGAATAACTATGGCTACACCTTC. This sequence encodes CASRDKRQNNYGYTF.

J is TRBJ1-1 and V is TRBV29-1; D is unresolved. Trimming shortened V by 2 bases and J by 3 bases, and 13 bases separated the two germline ends. Germline lookup yields CDR1 SQVTM and CDR2 ANQGSEA. This CDR3 spans 14 amino acids. In nucleotides, the CDR3 is TGCAGCGTTGAATTGAGGCGAGTGGACACTGAAGCTTTCTTT. Encoded protein: CSVELRRVDTEAFF.

The genes are TRBV6-6 and TRBJ1-2; D not certain. CDR3 length: 14 amino acids. Germline V gene lookup returns CDR1 MNHNY and CDR2 SVGAGI (reference sequence). The V end lost 0 bases, the J end lost 3 bases, and 8 bases lay between the germline ends. The CDR3 loop reads CASSYSDGDYGYTF. CDR3 bases: TGTGCCAGCAGTTACTCGGACGGGGACTATGGCTACACCTTC.